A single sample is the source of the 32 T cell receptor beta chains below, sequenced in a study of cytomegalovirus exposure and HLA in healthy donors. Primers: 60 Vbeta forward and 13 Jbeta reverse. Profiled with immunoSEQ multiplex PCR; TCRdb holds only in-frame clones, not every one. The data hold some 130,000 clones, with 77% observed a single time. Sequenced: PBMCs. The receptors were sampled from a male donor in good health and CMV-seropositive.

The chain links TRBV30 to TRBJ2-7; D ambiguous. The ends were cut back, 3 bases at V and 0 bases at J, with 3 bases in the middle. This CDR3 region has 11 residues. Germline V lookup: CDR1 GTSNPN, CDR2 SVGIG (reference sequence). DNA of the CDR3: TGTGCCTGGAGCAGCTCCTACGAGCAGTACTTC. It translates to CAWSSSYEQYF.

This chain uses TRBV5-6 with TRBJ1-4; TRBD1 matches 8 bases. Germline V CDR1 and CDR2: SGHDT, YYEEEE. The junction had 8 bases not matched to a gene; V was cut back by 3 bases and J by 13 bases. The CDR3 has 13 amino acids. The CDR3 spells CASSSRQGTLLFF. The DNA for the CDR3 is TGTGCCAGCAGCTCTCGACAGGGGACCCTACTGTTTTTT.

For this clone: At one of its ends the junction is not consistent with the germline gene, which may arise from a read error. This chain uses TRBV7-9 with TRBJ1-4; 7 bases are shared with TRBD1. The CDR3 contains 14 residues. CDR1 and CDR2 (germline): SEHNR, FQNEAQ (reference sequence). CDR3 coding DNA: TGTTCCAGCAGCTTACACCAGGGGGAGGAAAAACTGTTTTTT. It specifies CSSSLHQGEEKLFF.

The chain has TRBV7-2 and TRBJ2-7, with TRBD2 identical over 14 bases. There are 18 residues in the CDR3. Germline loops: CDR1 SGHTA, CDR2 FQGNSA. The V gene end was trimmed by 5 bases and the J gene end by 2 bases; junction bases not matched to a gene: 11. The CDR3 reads CASSHGTSGSRGAYEQYF. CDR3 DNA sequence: TGTGCCAGCAGCCATGGGACTAGCGGGAGCCGGGGGGCCTACGAGCAGTACTTC.

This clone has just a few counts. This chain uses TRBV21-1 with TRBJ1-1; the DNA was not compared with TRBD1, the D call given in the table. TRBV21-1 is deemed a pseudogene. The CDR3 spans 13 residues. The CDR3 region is CASSKGDSTEAFF. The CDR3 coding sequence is TGTGCCAGCAGCAAAGGGGACAGCACTGAAGCTTTCTTT.

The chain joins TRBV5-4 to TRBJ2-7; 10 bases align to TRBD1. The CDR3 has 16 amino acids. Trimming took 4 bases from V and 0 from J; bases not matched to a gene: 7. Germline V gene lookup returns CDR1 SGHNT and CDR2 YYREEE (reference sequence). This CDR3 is CASSTRDRGTSYEQYF. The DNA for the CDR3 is TGTGCCAGCAGCACCCGGGACAGGGGAACCTCCTACGAGCAGTACTTC.

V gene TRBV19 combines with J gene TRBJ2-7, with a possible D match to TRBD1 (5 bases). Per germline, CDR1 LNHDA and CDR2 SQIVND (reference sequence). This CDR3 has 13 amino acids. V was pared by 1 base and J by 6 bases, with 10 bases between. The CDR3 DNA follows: TGTGCCAGTAGTATAGGGCGGACACTCGAGCAGTACTTC. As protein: CASSIGRTLEQYF. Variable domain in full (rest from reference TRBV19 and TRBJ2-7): DGGITQSPKYLFRKEGQNVTLSCEQNLNHDAMYWYRQDPGQGLRLIYYSQIVNDFQKGDIAEGYSVSREKKESFPLTVTSAQKNPTAFYLCASSIGRTLEQYFGPGTRLTVT.

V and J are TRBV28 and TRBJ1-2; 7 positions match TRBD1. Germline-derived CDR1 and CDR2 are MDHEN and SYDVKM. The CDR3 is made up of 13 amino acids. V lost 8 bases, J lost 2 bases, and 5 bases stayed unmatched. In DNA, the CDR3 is TGTGCCAGCGGGGACAGACTAAACTATGGCTACACCTTC. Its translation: CASGDRLNYGYTF.

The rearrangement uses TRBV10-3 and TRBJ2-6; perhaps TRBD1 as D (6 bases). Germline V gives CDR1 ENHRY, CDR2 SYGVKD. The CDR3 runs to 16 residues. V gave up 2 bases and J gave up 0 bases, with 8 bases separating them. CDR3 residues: CAISEQGNSGANVLTF. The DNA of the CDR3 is TGTGCCATCAGTGAGCAGGGGAACTCTGGGGCCAACGTCCTGACTTTC.

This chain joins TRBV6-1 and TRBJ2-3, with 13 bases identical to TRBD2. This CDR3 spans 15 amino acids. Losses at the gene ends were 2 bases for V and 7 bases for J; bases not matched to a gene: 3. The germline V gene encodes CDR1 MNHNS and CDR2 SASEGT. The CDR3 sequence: CASSEPTSGGYTQYF. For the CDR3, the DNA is TGTGCCAGCAGTGAACCGACTAGCGGGGGGTATACGCAGTATTTT.

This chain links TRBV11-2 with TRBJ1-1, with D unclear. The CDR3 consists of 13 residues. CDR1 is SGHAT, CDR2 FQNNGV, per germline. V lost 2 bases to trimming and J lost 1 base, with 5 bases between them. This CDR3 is CASSLFQNTEAFF. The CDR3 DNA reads TGTGCCAGCAGCTTATTCCAGAACACTGAAGCTTTCTTT. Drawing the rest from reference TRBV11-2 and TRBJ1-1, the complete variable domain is EAGVAQSPRYKIIEKRQSVAFWCNPISGHATLYWYQQILGQGPKLLIQFQNNGVVDDSQLPKDRFSAERLKGVDSTLKIQPAKLEDSAVYLCASSLFQNTEAFFGQGTRLTVV.

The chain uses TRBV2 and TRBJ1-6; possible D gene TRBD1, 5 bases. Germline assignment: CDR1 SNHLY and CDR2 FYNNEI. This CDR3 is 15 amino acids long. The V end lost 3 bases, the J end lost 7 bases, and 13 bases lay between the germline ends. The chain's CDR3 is CASSEQGPENSPLHF. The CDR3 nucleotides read TGTGCCAGCAGTGAGCAGGGTCCTGAAAATTCACCCCTCCACTTT.

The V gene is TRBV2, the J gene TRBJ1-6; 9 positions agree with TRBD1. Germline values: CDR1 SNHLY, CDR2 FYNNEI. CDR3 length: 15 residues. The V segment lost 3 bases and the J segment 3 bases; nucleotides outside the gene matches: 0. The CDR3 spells CASSEDRGYNSPLHF. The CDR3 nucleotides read TGTGCCAGCAGTGAGGACAGGGGCTATAATTCACCCCTCCACTTT. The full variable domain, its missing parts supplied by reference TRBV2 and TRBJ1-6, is EPEVTQTPSHQVTQMGQEVILRCVPISNHLYFYWYRQILGQKVEFLVSFYNNEISEKSEIFDDQFSVERPDGSNFTLKIRSTKLEDSAMYFCASSEDRGYNSPLHFGNGTRLTVT.

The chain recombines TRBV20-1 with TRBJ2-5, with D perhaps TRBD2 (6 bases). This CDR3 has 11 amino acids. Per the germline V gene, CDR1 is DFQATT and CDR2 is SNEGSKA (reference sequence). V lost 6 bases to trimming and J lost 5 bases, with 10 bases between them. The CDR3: CSAGRTETQYF. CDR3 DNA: TGCAGTGCAGGGAGGACGGAGACCCAGTACTTC.

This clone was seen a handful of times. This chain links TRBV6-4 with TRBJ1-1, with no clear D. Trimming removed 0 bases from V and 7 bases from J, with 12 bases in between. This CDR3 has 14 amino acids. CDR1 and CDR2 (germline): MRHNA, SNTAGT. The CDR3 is CASSDSVEGGEAFF. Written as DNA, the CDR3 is TGTGCCAGCAGTGACTCTGTCGAGGGTGGTGAAGCTTTCTTT.

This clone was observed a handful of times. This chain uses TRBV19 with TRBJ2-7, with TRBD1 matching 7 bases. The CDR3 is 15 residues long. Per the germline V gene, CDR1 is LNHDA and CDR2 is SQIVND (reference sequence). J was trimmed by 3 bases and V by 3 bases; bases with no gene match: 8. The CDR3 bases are TGTGCCAGTAGTATCGATGCAGGGGGTAACTACGAGCAGTACTTC. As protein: CASSIDAGGNYEQYF.

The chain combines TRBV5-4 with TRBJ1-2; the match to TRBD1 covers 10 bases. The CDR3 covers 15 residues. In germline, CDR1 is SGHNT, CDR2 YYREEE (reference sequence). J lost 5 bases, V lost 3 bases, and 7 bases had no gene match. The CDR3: CASSSGTGALYGYTF. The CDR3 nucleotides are TGTGCCAGCAGCTCCGGGACAGGGGCCTTATATGGCTACACCTTC.

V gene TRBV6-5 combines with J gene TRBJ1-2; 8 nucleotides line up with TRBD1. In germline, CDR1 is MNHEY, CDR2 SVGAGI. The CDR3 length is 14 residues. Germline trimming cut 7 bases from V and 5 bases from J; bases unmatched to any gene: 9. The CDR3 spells CASTPGTGLYGYTF. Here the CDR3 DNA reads TGTGCCAGCACCCCCGGGACAGGTCTTTATGGCTACACCTTC.

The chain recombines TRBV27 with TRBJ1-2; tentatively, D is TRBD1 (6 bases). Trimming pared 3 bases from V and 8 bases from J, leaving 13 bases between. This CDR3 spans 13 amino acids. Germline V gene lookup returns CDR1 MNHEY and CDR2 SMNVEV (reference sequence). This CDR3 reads CASSFSRGGGYTF. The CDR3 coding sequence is TGTGCCAGCAGTTTTTCCCGGGGGGGCGGCTACACCTTC.

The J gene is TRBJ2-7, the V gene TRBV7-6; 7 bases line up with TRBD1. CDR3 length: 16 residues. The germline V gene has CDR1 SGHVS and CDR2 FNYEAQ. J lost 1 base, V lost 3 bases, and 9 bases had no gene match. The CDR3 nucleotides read TGTGCCAGCAGCTTTAGTCAGGGGGAAAGGTCCTACGAGCAGTACTTC. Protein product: CASSFSQGERSYEQYF.

The CDR3 region is CASSPGGGDLENEQYF. Written as DNA, the CDR3 is TGTGCCAGCAGCCCCGGGGGAGGGGATCTGGAAAACGAGCAGTACTTC. The chain is built from TRBV9 and TRBJ2-7; TRBD2 matches at 7 bases. The germline V gene has CDR1 SGDLS and CDR2 YYNGEE. The CDR3 is 16 residues long. The ends lost 4 bases at V and 5 bases at J; junction bases unmatched: 15.

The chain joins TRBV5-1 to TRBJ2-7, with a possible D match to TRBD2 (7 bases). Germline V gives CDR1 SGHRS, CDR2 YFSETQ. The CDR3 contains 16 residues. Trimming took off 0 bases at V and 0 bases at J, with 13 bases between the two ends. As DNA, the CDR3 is TGCGCCAGCAGCTTGGGGTGGGGAGGGGGCTCCTACGAGCAGTACTTC. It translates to CASSLGWGGGSYEQYF.

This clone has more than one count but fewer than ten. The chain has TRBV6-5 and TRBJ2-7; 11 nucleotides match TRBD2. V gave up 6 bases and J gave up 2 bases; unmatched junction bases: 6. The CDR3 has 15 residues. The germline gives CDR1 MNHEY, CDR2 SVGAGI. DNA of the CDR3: TGTGCCAGCAGCCCCGGGACTAGCGGTACCTACGAGCAGTACTTC. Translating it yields CASSPGTSGTYEQYF.

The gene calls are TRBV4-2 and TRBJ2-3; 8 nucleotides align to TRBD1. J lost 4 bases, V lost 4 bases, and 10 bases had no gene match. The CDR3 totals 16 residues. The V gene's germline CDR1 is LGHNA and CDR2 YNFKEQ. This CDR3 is CASSRDRQGMSDTQYF. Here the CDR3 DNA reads TGTGCCAGCAGCCGAGACAGACAGGGGATGTCAGATACGCAGTATTTT.

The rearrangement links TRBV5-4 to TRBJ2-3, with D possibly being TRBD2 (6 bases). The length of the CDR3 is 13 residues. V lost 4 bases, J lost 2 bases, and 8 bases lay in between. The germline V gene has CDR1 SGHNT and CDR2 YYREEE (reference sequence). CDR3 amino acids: CASSREPTDTQYF. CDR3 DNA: TGTGCCAGCAGCCGGGAGCCCACAGATACGCAGTATTTT.

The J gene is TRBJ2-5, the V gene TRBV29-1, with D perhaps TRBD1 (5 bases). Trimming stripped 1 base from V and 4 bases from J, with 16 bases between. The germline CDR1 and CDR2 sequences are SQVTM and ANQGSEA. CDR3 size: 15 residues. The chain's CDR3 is CSVEGGPTARETQYF. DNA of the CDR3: TGCAGCGTTGAAGGGGGCCCCACCGCAAGAGAGACCCAGTACTTC. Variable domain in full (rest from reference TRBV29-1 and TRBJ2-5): SAVISQKPSRDICQRGTSLTIQCQVDSQVTMMFWYRQQPGQSLTLIATANQGSEATYESGFVIDKFPISRPNLTFSTLTVSNMSPEDSSIYLCSVEGGPTARETQYFGPGTRLLVL.

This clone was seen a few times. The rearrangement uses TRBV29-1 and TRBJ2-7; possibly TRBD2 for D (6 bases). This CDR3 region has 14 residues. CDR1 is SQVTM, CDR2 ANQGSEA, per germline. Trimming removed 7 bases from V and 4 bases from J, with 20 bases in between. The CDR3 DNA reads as TGCAGCGCCCTGGACTCCGGAGGGTCTTACGAGCAGTACTTC. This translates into CSALDSGGSYEQYF.

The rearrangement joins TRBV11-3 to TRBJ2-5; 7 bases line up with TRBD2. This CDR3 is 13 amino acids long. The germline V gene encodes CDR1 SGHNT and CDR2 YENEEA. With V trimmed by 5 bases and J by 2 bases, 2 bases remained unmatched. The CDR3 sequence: CASSRGDQETQYF. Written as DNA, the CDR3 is TGTGCCAGCAGCCGGGGGGATCAAGAGACCCAGTACTTC.

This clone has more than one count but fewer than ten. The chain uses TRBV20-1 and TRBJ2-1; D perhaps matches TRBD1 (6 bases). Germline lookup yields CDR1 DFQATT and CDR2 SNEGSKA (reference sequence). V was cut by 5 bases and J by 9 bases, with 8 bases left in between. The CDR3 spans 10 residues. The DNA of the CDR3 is TGCAGTGCTGTGGGGGCTGAGCAGTTCTTC. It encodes CSAVGAEQFF.

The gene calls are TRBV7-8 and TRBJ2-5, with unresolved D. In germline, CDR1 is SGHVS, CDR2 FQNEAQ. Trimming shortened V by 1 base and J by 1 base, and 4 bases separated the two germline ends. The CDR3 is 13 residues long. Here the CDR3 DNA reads TGTGCCAGCAGCTTAGACTCCCAAGAGACCCAGTACTTC. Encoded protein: CASSLDSQETQYF.

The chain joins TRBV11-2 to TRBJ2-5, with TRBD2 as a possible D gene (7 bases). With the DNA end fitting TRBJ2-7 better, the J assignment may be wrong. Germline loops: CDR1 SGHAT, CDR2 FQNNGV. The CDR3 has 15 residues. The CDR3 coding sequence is TGTGCCAGCAGCTTAGAACGGGGGGCCTACTACGAGCAGTACTTC. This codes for CASSLERGAYYEQYF.

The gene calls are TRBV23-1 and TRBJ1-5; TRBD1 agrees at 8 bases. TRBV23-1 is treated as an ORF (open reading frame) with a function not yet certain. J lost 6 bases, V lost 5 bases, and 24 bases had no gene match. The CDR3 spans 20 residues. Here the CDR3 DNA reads TGCGCCAGCAGTATTCAACGGCGGGACAGGCCTTTACCCCCAAGTCAGCCCCAGCATTTT. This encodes CASSIQRRDRPLPPSQPQHF.